Shown below are 5 T cell receptor beta chains from a single sample sequenced in a study of blood T cell repertoires in COVID-19. Sequencing was performed with immunoSEQ multiplex PCR; in TCRdb, only in-frame clones are kept and a portion is missing. The sample has roughly 260,000 clones, 82% seen once. The sequencing input was peripheral blood. The receptors originated from a woman aged 18-35 years with acute or convalescent COVID-19.

This clone was picked up a small number of times. The rearrangement joins TRBV5-1 to TRBJ1-3; D perhaps matches TRBD1 (5 bases). The germline CDR1 and CDR2 sequences are SGHRS and YFSETQ. The CDR3 is 17 amino acids. Trimming pared 0 bases from V and 0 bases from J, leaving 13 bases between. DNA of the CDR3: TGCGCCAGCAGCTTGGGGGGCTCGAGCAGCTCTGGAAACACCATATATTTT. It specifies CASSLGGSSSSGNTIYF.

Concerning this clone itself: At one of its ends the junction is not consistent with the germline gene, which may arise from a read error. V is TRBV7-9 and J is TRBJ2-1, with 11 bases aligning to TRBD2. The V gene's germline CDR1 is SEHNR and CDR2 FQNEAQ (reference sequence). The CDR3 length is 14 residues. The CDR3 region is CATSSSGRNNEQFF. For the CDR3, the DNA is TGTGCCACCAGCTCTAGCGGGAGGAATAATGAGCAGTTCTTC.

Here the CDR3 reads CASSLGRGGETQYF. The DNA of the CDR3 is TGCGCCAGCAGCTTGGGTAGGGGTGGAGAGACCCAGTACTTC. This chain joins TRBV5-1 and TRBJ2-5; D perhaps matches TRBD1 (5 bases). With 0 bases removed from V and 4 bases from J, the gap between germline ends came to 10 bases. The CDR3 totals 14 residues. The germline gives CDR1 SGHRS, CDR2 YFSETQ. The whole variable domain, remainder taken from reference TRBV5-1 and TRBJ2-5, is KAGVTQTPRYLIKTRGQQVTLSCSPISGHRSVSWYQQTPGQGLQFLFEYFSETQRNKGNFPGRFSGRQFSNSRSEMNVSTLELGDSALYLCASSLGRGGETQYFGPGTRLLVL.

The rearrangement links TRBV21-1 to TRBJ1-6; the table gives TRBD1 as D, unverified against the DNA. TRBV21-1 is a pseudogene. The length of the CDR3 is 18 residues. The CDR3 region has the DNA TGTGCCAGCACCCCGGCCCCCCTGAGACAGCCGGATAATTCACCCCTCCACTTT. It translates to CASTPAPLRQPDNSPLHF.

The V gene is TRBV10-2, the J gene TRBJ2-5; 9 bases map to TRBD1. In germline, CDR1 is WSHSY, CDR2 SAAADI. CDR3 length: 16 amino acids. V lost 6 bases to trimming and J lost 5 bases; unmatched junction nucleotides: 13. CDR3 nucleotide sequence: TGCGCCAGCAGAACGGGACAGGGAGGCGGACGCGAGACCCAGTACTTC. Amino acids: CASRTGQGGGRETQYF.